This TCR beta chain was sequenced for a study of T cell responses to AZD1222 COVID-19 vaccine. Overall study results and limits: Donors were mostly white British, more females; clonal diversity possibly underestimated.

Details on this clone: Antigen unknown.

Looked up from germline, CDR1 is MNHEY and CDR2 is SVGAGI. The CDR3 is 15 residues long. V was trimmed by 8 bases and J by 3 bases, leaving 16 bases between them. Sequenced by immunoSEQ multiplex PCR; TCRdb stores in-frame clones only, minus some. The sample includes about 160,000 clones, 80% to 90% of them seen just once. The source is an adult in good health. The chain is built from TRBV6-5 and TRBJ2-2; D is perhaps TRBD2 (6 bases). Source: peripheral blood, taken on day 0 of AZD1222 vaccination. CDR3 coding DNA: TGTGCCAGCGGGGACTCCCCTTTGCACACCGGGGAGCTGTTTTTT. This encodes CASGDSPLHTGELFF.